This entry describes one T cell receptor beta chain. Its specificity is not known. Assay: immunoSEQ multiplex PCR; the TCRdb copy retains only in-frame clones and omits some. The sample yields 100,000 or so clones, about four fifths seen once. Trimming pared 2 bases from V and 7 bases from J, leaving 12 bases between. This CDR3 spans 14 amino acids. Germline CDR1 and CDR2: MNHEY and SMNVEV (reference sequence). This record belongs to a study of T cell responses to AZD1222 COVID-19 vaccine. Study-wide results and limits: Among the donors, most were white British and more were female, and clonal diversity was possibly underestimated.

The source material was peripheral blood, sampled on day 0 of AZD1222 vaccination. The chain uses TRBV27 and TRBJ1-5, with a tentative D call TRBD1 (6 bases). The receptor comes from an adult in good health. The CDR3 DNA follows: TGTGCCAGCAGTTTAAGGCAGGGGAACCAGCCCCAGCATTTT. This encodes CASSLRQGNQPQHF.